This TCR beta chain was identified in a study of control samples from healthy donors and cancer patients. The ends were cut back, 8 bases at V and 7 bases at J, with 15 bases in the middle. Per the germline V gene, CDR1 is MNHEY and CDR2 is SVGAGI. The CDR3 extends over 13 amino acids. TCRdb keeps only in-frame clones here, not all; method: immunoSEQ multiplex PCR. The repertoire holds some 150,000 clones, with roughly nine tenths as singletons. The chain recombines TRBV6-5 with TRBJ1-3, with unresolved D. The specimen was blood. The source is a man under 40 in good health. In nucleotides, the CDR3 is TGTGCCAGCCTTGGAGGGTCGACGAACACCATATATTTT. As protein: CASLGGSTNTIYF.